One and the same sample provided the 20 T cell receptor beta chains below, sequenced in a study of blood T cell repertoires in COVID-19. The assay was immunoSEQ multiplex PCR, and TCRdb's table has in-frame clones only and misses some. The data show 25,000 to 35,000 clones, with about 65% seen just once and less than 20% held by the top ten. The sample taken for sequencing was peripheral blood. These receptors were obtained from a human donor in a cohort sampled during active COVID-19.

As regards this clone: The sample holds other DNA sequences that translate to the same CDR3. The V call is TRBV18, the J call TRBJ2-7; 9 bases match TRBD1. The CDR3 has 15 residues. The germline CDR1 and CDR2 sequences are KGHSH and LQKENI. Trimming removed 1 base from V and 3 bases from J; junction bases left unmatched: 4. CDR3 in amino acids: CASSPRDREGYEQYF. CDR3 nucleotide sequence: TGTGCCAGCTCACCACGGGACAGGGAGGGCTACGAGCAGTACTTC.

This rearrangement joins TRBV6-5 to TRBJ2-3; 8 nucleotides line up with TRBD1. The V segment lost 7 bases and the J segment 6 bases; nucleotides outside the gene matches: 6. This CDR3 has 13 residues. Germline V CDR1 and CDR2: MNHEY, SVGAGI. This CDR3 is CASNRDRGDTQYF. The CDR3 DNA reads as TGTGCCAGCAACAGAGACAGGGGTGATACGCAGTATTTT.

The J gene is TRBJ1-2, the V gene TRBV11-2, with unresolved D. The germline V gene encodes CDR1 SGHAT and CDR2 FQNNGV. Trimming pared 1 base from V and 8 bases from J, leaving 8 bases between. The CDR3 totals 12 residues. Here the CDR3 reads CASSLGRQGYTF. CDR3 sequence (DNA): TGTGCCAGCAGCTTAGGGCGGCAGGGCTACACCTTC.

This sequence joins TRBV6-2 or TRBV6-3 and TRBJ2-4; TRBD1 matches at 7 bases. J lost 5 bases, V lost 6 bases, and 10 bases had no gene match. Germline V lookup: CDR1 MNHEY, CDR2 SVGEGT. This CDR3 is 15 amino acids long. The CDR3 sequence is CASSPADRVENIQYF. DNA of the CDR3: TGTGCCAGCAGCCCTGCCGACAGGGTCGAAAACATTCAGTACTTC.

This clone was seen a few times. V is TRBV9 and J is TRBJ2-2; 11 nucleotides agree with TRBD2. The CDR3 has 15 amino acids. With V trimmed by 1 base and J by 7 bases, 3 bases remained unmatched. Germline V gives CDR1 SGDLS, CDR2 YYNGEE. The CDR3 region is CASSVMGTSGGELFF. The CDR3 DNA follows: TGTGCCAGCAGCGTAATGGGGACTAGCGGCGGGGAGCTGTTTTTT.

The chain combines TRBV7-2 with TRBJ1-1; D gene ambiguous. The CDR3 sequence is 13 residues long. The V and J ends lost 1 base and 9 bases respectively, with 12 bases between them. Germline CDR1 and CDR2: SGHTA and FQGNSA. CDR3 sequence: CASSLESPGKAFF. Here the CDR3 DNA reads TGTGCCAGCAGCTTAGAATCGCCAGGTAAAGCTTTCTTT.

V gene TRBV7-8 combines with J gene TRBJ2-5; perhaps TRBD1 as D (7 bases). The V and J ends lost 7 bases and 1 base respectively, with 16 bases between them. Germline CDR1 SGHVS, CDR2 FQNEAQ. The CDR3 runs 15 residues. The CDR3 sequence: CASNKPRDSQETQYF. The CDR3 DNA reads TGTGCCAGCAATAAGCCGCGGGACAGCCAAGAGACCCAGTACTTC.

V usage is TRBV15 and J usage is TRBJ1-6; 9 bases map to TRBD1. CDR3 length: 16 residues. The germline V gene has CDR1 LNHNV and CDR2 YYDKDF (reference sequence). V shed 2 bases, J shed 5 bases, and the junction held 4 bases outside the gene matches. DNA of the CDR3: TGTGCCACCAGCAGATCAACAGGGGGCCATAATTCACCCCTCCACTTT. Translated, it gives CATSRSTGGHNSPLHF. Complete variable domain (other parts from reference TRBV15 and TRBJ1-6): DAMVIQNPRYQVTQFGKPVTLSCSQTLNHNVMYWYQQKSSQAPKLLFHYYDKDFNNEADTPDNFQSRRPNTSFCFLDIRSPGLGDTAMYLCATSRSTGGHNSPLHFGNGTRLTVT.

There are a few counts of this clone. The rearrangement joins TRBV5-5 to TRBJ1-4; TRBD1 aligns across 10 bases. The CDR3 runs to 15 residues. CDR1 and CDR2 (germline): SGHKS, YYEKEE (reference sequence). The J segment lost 6 bases and the V segment lost 4 bases, leaving 6 bases of the junction unmatched. The CDR3 bases are TGTGCCAGCAGCAGCCCCGGGACAGGGGATGAAAAACTGTTTTTT. Translated: CASSSPGTGDEKLFF.

V is TRBV4-2 and J is TRBJ2-1, with 7 bases that match TRBD2. The V and J ends lost 0 bases and 8 bases, in that order; junction bases with no gene match: 7. This CDR3 has 15 amino acids. Germline CDR1 reads LGHNA; CDR2 reads YNFKEQ. The CDR3 loop reads CASSQDPGTTYEQFF. The CDR3 nucleotides read TGTGCCAGCAGCCAAGACCCCGGGACTACCTATGAGCAGTTCTTC.

The V and J genes are TRBV6-5 and TRBJ2-1; the match to TRBD1 covers 8 bases. The CDR3 runs 14 residues. V gave up 6 bases and J gave up 10 bases; unmatched junction bases: 11. Germline V lookup: CDR1 MNHEY, CDR2 SVGAGI. CDR3 sequence (DNA): TGTGCCAGCAGGATCGGGACAGGAACGGTAGAGCAGTTCTTC. Its translation is CASRIGTGTVEQFF.

The chain joins TRBV18 to TRBJ1-1; D gene ambiguous. This CDR3 is 17 amino acids long. V lost 3 bases to trimming and J lost 4 bases, with 21 bases between them. The germline V gene encodes CDR1 KGHSH and CDR2 LQKENI. The DNA of the CDR3 is TGTGCCAGCTCACCGTCCATAATCGGGGAGGTGGGCACTGAAGCTTTCTTT. This codes for CASSPSIIGEVGTEAFF.

This chain links TRBV7-9 with TRBJ2-5, with 9 positions matching TRBD1. The CDR3 length is 13 residues. V was clipped by 5 bases and J by 3 bases; unmatched bases: 1. The germline V gene has CDR1 SEHNR and CDR2 FQNEAQ (reference sequence). This chain's CDR3 is CASSRTGEETQYF. CDR3 DNA: TGTGCCAGCAGCAGGACAGGGGAAGAGACCCAGTACTTC.

The chain has TRBV10-2 and TRBJ2-7; 12 nucleotides line up with TRBD2. Trimming cost V 8 bases and J 2 bases; bases outside gene matches: 10. The CDR3 runs to 16 residues. Germline CDR1 is WSHSY and CDR2 is SAAADI. CDR3 in amino acids: CASVASLAGGPYEQYF. The CDR3 region has the DNA TGCGCCAGCGTCGCGAGTCTAGCGGGGGGGCCCTACGAGCAGTACTTC.

This clone appeared once. The rearrangement links TRBV7-2 to TRBJ2-4, with TRBD2 matching 7 bases. Germline V gives CDR1 SGHTA, CDR2 FQGNSA. This CDR3 region has 14 residues. V was clipped by 1 base and J by 9 bases; unmatched bases: 6. CDR3 coding DNA: TGTGCCAGCAGCTTAGGGACTAGTATGAGCATTCAGTACTTC. This translates into CASSLGTSMSIQYF.

The V and J genes are TRBV9 and TRBJ2-1, with a weak D call TRBD2 (5 bases). This CDR3 is built from 14 residues. V was cut by 0 bases and J by 4 bases, with 8 bases left in between. Germline CDR1 reads SGDLS; CDR2 reads YYNGEE. CDR3 in DNA: TGTGCCAGCAGCGTAGGATCGGGGTACAATGAGCAGTTCTTC. This gives the protein CASSVGSGYNEQFF.

V is TRBV7-2 and J is TRBJ2-1, with 13 bases matching TRBD2. Looked up from germline, CDR1 is SGHTA and CDR2 is FQGNSA. The ends lost 2 bases at V and 9 bases at J; junction bases unmatched: 7. This CDR3 has 16 amino acids. The CDR3 sequence: CASSLRGGLAGFEQFF. DNA of the CDR3: TGTGCCAGCAGCTTAAGGGGGGGACTAGCGGGATTTGAGCAGTTCTTC. Combining the CDR3 with reference TRBV7-2 and TRBJ2-1 gives the whole variable domain GAGVSQSPSNKVTEKGKDVELRCDPISGHTALYWYRQSLGQGLEFLIYFQGNSAPDKSGLPSDRFSAERTGGSVSTLTIQRTQQEDSAVYLCASSLRGGLAGFEQFFGPGTRLTVL.

CDR3 DNA sequence: TGTGCCAGCAGTGGTTATTGGGCCTCTGAAAAACTGTTTTTT. Translation gives CASSGYWASEKLFF. This chain connects TRBV2 to TRBJ1-4; D call uncertain. Trimming pared 4 bases from V and 7 bases from J, leaving 13 bases between. CDR1 and CDR2 (germline): SNHLY, FYNNEI. The CDR3 length is 14 residues.

V is TRBV11-2 and J is TRBJ2-5, with D unresolved. Trimming cost V 2 bases and J 5 bases, with 6 bases left between them. The CDR3 runs 12 residues. Germline V gene data show CDR1 as SGHAT and CDR2 as FQNNGV. CDR3 amino acids: CASSLNLETQYF. The CDR3 DNA follows: TGTGCCAGCAGCTTAAATCTGGAGACCCAGTACTTC.

The V gene is TRBV29-1, the J gene TRBJ1-2; TRBD1 might be the D (6 bases). Per germline, CDR1 SQVTM and CDR2 ANQGSEA. V dropped 7 bases and J dropped 5 bases, with 20 bases sitting between them. The CDR3 is made up of 14 amino acids. In nucleotides, the CDR3 is TGCAGCGCAAGCCGGGACAACGGAAAGTATGGCTACACCTTC. It specifies CSASRDNGKYGYTF.